The clone carrying this T cell receptor (beta chain) occurred a few times. What it binds is not known. Unique molecular identifiers were present on the cDNA, and a universal primer site came from template switching. TCRdb processed the 5' RACE reads anew with MiXCR; each CDR3 protein has one entry. This table has 350,000 to 500,000 distinct CDR3 sequences, about 18% appearing once. Trimming shortened V by 5 bases and J by 3 bases, and 13 bases separated the two germline ends. Germline V gene lookup returns CDR1 SGHTA and CDR2 FQGNSA. This CDR3 is 14 amino acids long. The data originate from a study of identical twins. Overall study findings and caveats: Abundant beta clonotypes from cord blood bore fewer insertions; memory repertoires lacked this pattern. Zero-insertion analyses could be partly confounded by invariant MAIT and iNKT cells.

Material: naive T cells sorted from blood. This clonotype originated in a middle-aged man in good health. The chain joins TRBV7-2 to TRBJ1-1, with D tentatively TRBD1 (6 bases). Here the CDR3 reads CASSRQRGDTEAFF. In DNA, the CDR3 is TGTGCCAGCAGCCGACAGAGGGGGGACACTGAAGCTTTCTTT.